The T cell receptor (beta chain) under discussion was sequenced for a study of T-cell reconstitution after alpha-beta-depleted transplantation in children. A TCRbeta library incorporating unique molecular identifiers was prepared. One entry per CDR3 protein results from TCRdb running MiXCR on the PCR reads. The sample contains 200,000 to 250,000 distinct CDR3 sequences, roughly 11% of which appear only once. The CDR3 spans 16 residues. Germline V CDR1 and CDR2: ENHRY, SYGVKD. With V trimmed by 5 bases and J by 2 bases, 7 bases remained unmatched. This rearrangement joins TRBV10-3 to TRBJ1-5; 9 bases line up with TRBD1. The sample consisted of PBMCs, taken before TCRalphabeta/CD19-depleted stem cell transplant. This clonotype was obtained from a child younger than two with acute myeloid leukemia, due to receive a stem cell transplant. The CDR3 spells CAISPTGGSGNQPQHF. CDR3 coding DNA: TGTGCCATCAGTCCAACAGGGGGCTCTGGCAATCAGCCCCAGCATTTT.